These T cell receptor beta chains were read from a single sample in a study of identical twins. One entry per CDR3 protein results from TCRdb running MiXCR on the 5' RACE reads. The sample lists 1.5 million to 2 million distinct CDR3 sequences, roughly 35% occurring once. Sequencing was performed on cord blood. The receptors were gathered from a newborn girl in good health. The CDR3 runs from the conserved cysteine through the conserved F or W. D genes are given only for firm matches. The listing skips clone size in some rows; elsewhere it reads once, few, many or a size class.

len: 15
abundance: few
v_gene: TRBV15
d_gene: TRBD1
j_gene: TRBJ1-2
CDR3nt: TGTGCCACCAGCAGAGATAGTCCAGGGGGCTATGGCTACACCTTC
CDR3aa: CATSRDSPGGYGYTF

len: 16
abundance: -
v_gene: TRBV5-1
d_gene: TRBD2
j_gene: TRBJ2-5
CDR3nt: TGCGCCAGCAGCTTGGGTGAGACTAGCGACCAAGAGACCCAGTACTTC
CDR3aa: CASSLGETSDQETQYF

len: 14
abundance: many
v_gene: TRBV12-3/TRBV12-4
d_gene: -
j_gene: TRBJ2-5
CDR3nt: TGTGCCAGCAGTTTAGCGGGCTTTAAAGAGACCCAGTACTTC
CDR3aa: CASSLAGFKETQYF

len: 16
abundance: -
v_gene: TRBV12-3/TRBV12-4
d_gene: -
j_gene: TRBJ2-3
CDR3nt: TGTGCCAGCAGTTTAGCGCAGGGAATGAGGGCAGATACGCAGTATTTT
CDR3aa: CASSLAQGMRADTQYF

len: 16
abundance: -
v_gene: TRBV10-3
d_gene: TRBD2
j_gene: TRBJ2-1
CDR3nt: TGTGCCATCAGTGAGTCTGAGCGGGGGGCGGGTAATGAGCAGTTCTTC
CDR3aa: CAISESERGAGNEQFF

len: 18
abundance: -
v_gene: TRBV2
d_gene: TRBD2
j_gene: TRBJ2-1
CDR3nt: TGTGCCAGCAGTGAACCCCATGTAGGGGAGGGCTCCTACAATGAGCAGTTCTTC
CDR3aa: CASSEPHVGEGSYNEQFF

len: 15
abundance: -
v_gene: TRBV11-2
d_gene: TRBD1
j_gene: TRBJ2-7
CDR3nt: TGTGCCAGCAGCCTCTTCCCGGGACAGGCCTACGAGCAGTACTTC
CDR3aa: CASSLFPGQAYEQYF

len: 16
abundance: -
v_gene: TRBV7-2
d_gene: TRBD1
j_gene: TRBJ1-4
CDR3nt: TGTGCCAGCAGCTTCAAAACAGGGGGCACAGGTGAAAAACTGTTTTTT
CDR3aa: CASSFKTGGTGEKLFF

len: 11
abundance: many
v_gene: TRBV10-3
d_gene: -
j_gene: TRBJ2-1
CDR3nt: TGTGCCATCAGTGAGTCCGGTGAGCAGTTCTTC
CDR3aa: CAISESGEQFF

len: 15
abundance: -
v_gene: TRBV7-8
d_gene: -
j_gene: TRBJ2-3
CDR3nt: TGTGCCAGCAGCTTTCCCCCTGAGGGCACAGATACGCAGTATTTT
CDR3aa: CASSFPPEGTDTQYF

len: 14
abundance: -
v_gene: TRBV9
d_gene: TRBD2
j_gene: TRBJ2-1
CDR3nt: TGTGCCAGCAGCGTAGCGGGGGGTGTTAATGAGCAGTTCTTC
CDR3aa: CASSVAGGVNEQFF

len: 12
abundance: few
v_gene: TRBV29-1
d_gene: -
j_gene: TRBJ1-1
CDR3nt: TGCAGCGTGAGGGGCGGGGGCGCTGAAGCTTTCTTT
CDR3aa: CSVRGGGAEAFF

len: 12
abundance: few
v_gene: TRBV6-2/TRBV6-3
d_gene: -
j_gene: TRBJ1-1
CDR3nt: TGTGCCAGCAGTTACTCGAGCGCTGAAGCTTTCTTT
CDR3aa: CASSYSSAEAFF

len: 18
abundance: -
v_gene: TRBV10-3
d_gene: TRBD2
j_gene: TRBJ2-3
CDR3nt: TGTGCCATCAGACCGGGACTAGCGGTTTCGACCAGCACAGATACGCAGTATTTT
CDR3aa: CAIRPGLAVSTSTDTQYF

len: 15
abundance: -
v_gene: TRBV4-1
d_gene: -
j_gene: TRBJ1-2
CDR3nt: TGCGCCAGCAGCGTAACCCGGGGCCCGAAATGGGGCTACACCTTC
CDR3aa: CASSVTRGPKWGYTF

len: 16
abundance: -
v_gene: TRBV2
d_gene: TRBD2
j_gene: TRBJ2-7
CDR3nt: TGTGCCAGCAGAGAACCCACTAGCGGGGGGGCGTATGAGCAGTACTTC
CDR3aa: CASREPTSGGAYEQYF

len: 14
abundance: -
v_gene: TRBV7-9
d_gene: TRBD2
j_gene: TRBJ2-1
CDR3nt: TGTGCCAGCAGCTTTAGCGGGAGGGCCTTTGAGCAGTTCTTC
CDR3aa: CASSFSGRAFEQFF

len: 16
abundance: few
v_gene: TRBV5-1
d_gene: TRBD2
j_gene: TRBJ2-7
CDR3nt: TGCGCCAGCAGCCCGACCCTAGCGGGTGTTTCCTACGAGCAGTACTTC
CDR3aa: CASSPTLAGVSYEQYF

len: 13
abundance: -
v_gene: TRBV6-5
d_gene: -
j_gene: TRBJ2-1
CDR3nt: TGTGCCGGCAGTTACCACCTCTGGGGTGAGCAGTTCTTC
CDR3aa: CAGSYHLWGEQFF

len: 12
abundance: -
v_gene: TRBV27
d_gene: -
j_gene: TRBJ1-1
CDR3nt: TGTGCCAGCAGTTCCCGGGACGGTGGAGCTTTCTTT
CDR3aa: CASSSRDGGAFF

len: 13
abundance: -
v_gene: TRBV5-1
d_gene: -
j_gene: TRBJ2-7
CDR3nt: TGCGCCAGCAGCCCGACAGGTTCGGAAGAGCAGTACTTC
CDR3aa: CASSPTGSEEQYF

len: 14
abundance: -
v_gene: TRBV7-2
d_gene: -
j_gene: TRBJ2-3
CDR3nt: TGTGCCAGCAACGCGGGGGCCCACACAGATACGCAGTATTTT
CDR3aa: CASNAGAHTDTQYF

len: 14
abundance: few
v_gene: TRBV28
d_gene: TRBD2
j_gene: TRBJ2-5
CDR3nt: TGTGCCAGCAGGCCGGGGGGTAGCCAAGAGACCCAGTACTTC
CDR3aa: CASRPGGSQETQYF

len: 16
abundance: -
v_gene: TRBV4-1
d_gene: TRBD2
j_gene: TRBJ2-1
CDR3nt: TGCGCCAGCAGCCATCACCGGGACTACCCCTACAATGAGCAGTTCTTC
CDR3aa: CASSHHRDYPYNEQFF

len: 17
abundance: -
v_gene: TRBV4-2
d_gene: TRBD2
j_gene: TRBJ2-5
CDR3nt: TGTGCCAGCAGCCGAGGGGGGCTAGCGGGGCTTCAAGAGACCCAGTACTTC
CDR3aa: CASSRGGLAGLQETQYF

len: 15
abundance: -
v_gene: TRBV5-4
d_gene: -
j_gene: TRBJ2-1
CDR3nt: TGTGCCAGCAGCTCCAAGCGGGTGGGCCTTCACGAGCAGTTCTTC
CDR3aa: CASSSKRVGLHEQFF

len: 18
abundance: -
v_gene: TRBV10-3
d_gene: TRBD1
j_gene: TRBJ2-7
CDR3nt: TGTGCCATCAGTGAGTCGCCCTGGGATAGGACAGGGGTCGGCGAGCAGTACTTC
CDR3aa: CAISESPWDRTGVGEQYF

len: 13
abundance: -
v_gene: TRBV7-9
d_gene: -
j_gene: TRBJ1-1
CDR3nt: TGTGCCAGCCGAGCGGAGGGCTACGCTGAAGCTTTCTTT
CDR3aa: CASRAEGYAEAFF

len: 13
abundance: -
v_gene: TRBV20-1
d_gene: TRBD2
j_gene: TRBJ2-5
CDR3nt: TGCAGTGCTTTTCGACTAGCGGGGGAGACCCAGTACTTC
CDR3aa: CSAFRLAGETQYF

len: 12
abundance: few
v_gene: TRBV7-2
d_gene: -
j_gene: TRBJ1-2
CDR3nt: TGTGCCAGCAGCTTAGTTGGATTAGGCTACACCTTC
CDR3aa: CASSLVGLGYTF

len: 14
abundance: -
v_gene: TRBV5-1
d_gene: -
j_gene: TRBJ2-3
CDR3nt: TGCGCCAGCAGCGTGGTTGCATTCGCAGATACGCAGTATTTT
CDR3aa: CASSVVAFADTQYF

len: 13
abundance: -
v_gene: TRBV19
d_gene: -
j_gene: TRBJ2-3
CDR3nt: TGTGCCAGTACCGCAGACCCAGTGGATACGCAGTATTTT
CDR3aa: CASTADPVDTQYF

len: 13
abundance: many
v_gene: TRBV6-5
d_gene: -
j_gene: TRBJ1-2
CDR3nt: TGTGCCAGCAGTTACGAGTTCGGGGTTGGCTACACCTTC
CDR3aa: CASSYEFGVGYTF

len: 13
abundance: few
v_gene: TRBV5-1
d_gene: -
j_gene: TRBJ1-1
CDR3nt: TGCGCCAGCAGCTCTGATTTGAACACTGAAGCTTTCTTT
CDR3aa: CASSSDLNTEAFF

len: 14
abundance: many
v_gene: TRBV25-1
d_gene: -
j_gene: TRBJ2-1
CDR3nt: TGTGCCAGCACAGGGCAGGCGTCCTACAATGAGCAGTTCTTC
CDR3aa: CASTGQASYNEQFF

len: 15
abundance: many
v_gene: TRBV28
d_gene: -
j_gene: TRBJ1-6
CDR3nt: TGTGCCAGCAGTTATCGGGACTCCTATAATTCACCCCTCCACTTT
CDR3aa: CASSYRDSYNSPLHF

len: 13
abundance: once
v_gene: TRBV7-2
d_gene: -
j_gene: TRBJ2-5
CDR3nt: TGTGCCAGCAGCTTTGAACATGGCAATGAGCAGTACTTC
CDR3aa: CASSFEHGNEQYF

len: 15
abundance: -
v_gene: TRBV7-2
d_gene: -
j_gene: TRBJ2-3
CDR3nt: TGTGCCAGCAGCCCATTTTTGCAGGGCACAGATACGCAGTATTTT
CDR3aa: CASSPFLQGTDTQYF